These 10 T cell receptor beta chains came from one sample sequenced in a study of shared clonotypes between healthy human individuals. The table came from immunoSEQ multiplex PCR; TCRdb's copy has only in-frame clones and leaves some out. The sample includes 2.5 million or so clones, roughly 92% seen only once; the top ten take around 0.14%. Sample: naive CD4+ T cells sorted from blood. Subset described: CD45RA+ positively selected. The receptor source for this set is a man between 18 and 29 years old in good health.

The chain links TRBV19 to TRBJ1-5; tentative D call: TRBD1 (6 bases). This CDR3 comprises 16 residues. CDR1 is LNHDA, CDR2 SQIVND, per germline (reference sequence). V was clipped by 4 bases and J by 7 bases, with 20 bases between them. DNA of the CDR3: TGTGCCAGTAGTAATTACGGGGGCGCGAATGACCAGCCCCAGCATTTT. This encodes CASSNYGGANDQPQHF.

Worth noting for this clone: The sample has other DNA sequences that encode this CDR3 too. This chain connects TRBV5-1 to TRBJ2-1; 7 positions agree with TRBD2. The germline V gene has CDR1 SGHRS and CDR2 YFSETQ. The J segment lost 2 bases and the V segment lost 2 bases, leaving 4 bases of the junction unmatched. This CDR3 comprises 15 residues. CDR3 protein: CASSLSGETYNEQFF. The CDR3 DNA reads TGCGCCAGCAGCTTAAGCGGGGAGACCTACAATGAGCAGTTCTTC.

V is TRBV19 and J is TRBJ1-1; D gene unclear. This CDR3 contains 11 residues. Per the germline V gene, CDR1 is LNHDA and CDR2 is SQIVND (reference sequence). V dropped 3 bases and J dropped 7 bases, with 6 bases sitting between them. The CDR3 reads CASSISGEAFF. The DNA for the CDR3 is TGTGCCAGTAGTATCAGCGGTGAAGCTTTCTTT.

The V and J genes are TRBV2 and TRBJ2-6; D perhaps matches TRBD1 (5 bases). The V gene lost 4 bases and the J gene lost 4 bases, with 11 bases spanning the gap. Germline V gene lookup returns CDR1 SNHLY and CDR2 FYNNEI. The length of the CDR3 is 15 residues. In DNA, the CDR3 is TGTGCCAGCAGTGCTCTAGGGGCCGGGGCCAACGTCCTGACTTTC. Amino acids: CASSALGAGANVLTF. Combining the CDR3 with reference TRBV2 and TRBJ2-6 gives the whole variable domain EPEVTQTPSHQVTQMGQEVILRCVPISNHLYFYWYRQILGQKVEFLVSFYNNEISEKSEIFDDQFSVERPDGSNFTLKIRSTKLEDSAMYFCASSALGAGANVLTFGAGSRLTVL.

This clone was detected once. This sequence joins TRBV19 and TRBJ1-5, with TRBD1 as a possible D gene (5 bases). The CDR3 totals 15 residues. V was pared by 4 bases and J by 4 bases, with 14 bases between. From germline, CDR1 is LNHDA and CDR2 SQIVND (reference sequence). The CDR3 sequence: CASSTADSGNQPQHF. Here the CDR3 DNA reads TGTGCCAGTAGTACTGCAGACAGCGGAAATCAGCCCCAGCATTTT.

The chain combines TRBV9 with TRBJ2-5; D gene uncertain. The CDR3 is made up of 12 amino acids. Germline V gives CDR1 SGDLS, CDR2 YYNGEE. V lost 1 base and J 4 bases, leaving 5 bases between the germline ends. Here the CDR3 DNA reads TGTGCCAGCAGCGTACTAGGAGAGACCCAGTACTTC. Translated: CASSVLGETQYF.

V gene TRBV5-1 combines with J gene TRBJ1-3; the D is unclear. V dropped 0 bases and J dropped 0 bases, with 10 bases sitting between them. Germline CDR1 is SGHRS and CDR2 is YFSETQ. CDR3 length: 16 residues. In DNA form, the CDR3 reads TGCGCCAGCAGCTTGGCCTGGATAAGCTCTGGAAACACCATATATTTT. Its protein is CASSLAWISSGNTIYF.

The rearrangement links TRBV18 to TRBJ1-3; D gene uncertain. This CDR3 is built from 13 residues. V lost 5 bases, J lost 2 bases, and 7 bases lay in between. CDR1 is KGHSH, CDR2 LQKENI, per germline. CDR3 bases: TGTGCCAGCTCAAATTCTGCTGGAAACACCATATATTTT. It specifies CASSNSAGNTIYF.

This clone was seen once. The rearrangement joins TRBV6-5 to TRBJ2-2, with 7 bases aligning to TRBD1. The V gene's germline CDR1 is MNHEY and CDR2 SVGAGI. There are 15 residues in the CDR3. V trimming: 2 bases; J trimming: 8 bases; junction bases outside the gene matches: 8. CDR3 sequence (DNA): TGTGCCAGCAGTTACACAACTGACAGGGCTGGGGAGCTGTTTTTT. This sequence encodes CASSYTTDRAGELFF.

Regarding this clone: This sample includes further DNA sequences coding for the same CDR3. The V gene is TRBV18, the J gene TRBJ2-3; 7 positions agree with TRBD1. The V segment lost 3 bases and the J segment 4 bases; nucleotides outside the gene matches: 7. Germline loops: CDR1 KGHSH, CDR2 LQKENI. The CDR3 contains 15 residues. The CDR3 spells CASSPGAGGSDTQYF. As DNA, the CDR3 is TGTGCCAGCTCACCCGGGGCAGGGGGTTCAGATACGCAGTATTTT.